A single sample gave rise to the 15 T cell receptor beta chains below, sequenced in a study of blood T cells in healthy people across ages. Together with a sample-barcoded 5' primer, a J-beta primer mix was included in a second PCR lasting about 7 to 11 cycles. TCRdb processed the 5' RACE reads anew with MiXCR; each CDR3 protein has one entry. This table has hundreds of thousands of distinct CDR3 sequences, under 45% appearing once. Sample: blood. The receptor set was obtained from a man in his sixties in good health.

This clonotype was observed many times. The chain combines TRBV7-2 with TRBJ2-7; D unresolved. The V and J ends lost 5 bases and 5 bases respectively, with 7 bases between them. The V gene's germline CDR1 is SGHTA and CDR2 FQGNSA. This CDR3 contains 11 residues. The CDR3 sequence is CASSPLDEQYF. The CDR3 coding sequence is TGTGCCAGCAGCCCCTTGGACGAGCAGTACTTC.

This rearrangement joins TRBV15 to TRBJ2-5, with TRBD2 matching over 14 bases. Germline trimming cut 2 bases from V and 4 bases from J; bases unmatched to any gene: 6. CDR3 length: 17 residues. CDR1 and CDR2 (germline): LNHNV, YYDKDF (reference sequence). The CDR3 protein is CATSRHPGLAGAETQYF. The CDR3 nucleotides read TGTGCCACCAGCAGACACCCGGGACTAGCGGGGGCAGAGACCCAGTACTTC.

This chain links TRBV12-3 or TRBV12-4 with TRBJ2-7, with 8 bases fitting TRBD2. The junction had 6 bases not matched to a gene; V was cut back by 3 bases and J by 2 bases. The CDR3 has 15 residues. The CDR3 DNA sequence: TGTGCCAGCAGTTTCATAGCGGGGAAGGCCTACGAGCAGTACTTC. This codes for CASSFIAGKAYEQYF.

This clonotype was seen a handful of times. The V gene is TRBV20-1, the J gene TRBJ2-7; D unresolved. Trimming pared 5 bases from V and 6 bases from J, leaving 17 bases between. Per germline, CDR1 DFQATT and CDR2 SNEGSKA (reference sequence). The CDR3 is 13 amino acids. This CDR3 reads CSAPGPTSSEQYF. CDR3 DNA: TGCAGTGCTCCCGGGCCGACCTCTTCCGAGCAGTACTTC.

In its sample, this clonotype was seen a few times. V gene TRBV20-1 combines with J gene TRBJ2-5; possibly TRBD2 for D (7 bases). Germline V lookup: CDR1 DFQATT, CDR2 SNEGSKA (reference sequence). The CDR3 loop spans 15 amino acids. V shed 0 bases and J shed 1 base, with 12 bases lying between them. CDR3 DNA: TGCAGTGCTAGAGACGGAGGGGGGGTCCAAGAGACCCAGTACTTC. Its protein product is CSARDGGGVQETQYF.

V is TRBV6-5 and J is TRBJ1-2; tentatively, D is TRBD1 (6 bases). The germline V gene has CDR1 MNHEY and CDR2 SVGAGI. V was pared by 2 bases and J by 5 bases, with 9 bases between. The CDR3 contains 13 residues. CDR3 in DNA: TGTGCCAGCAGTTACGGCAGGGGTTATGGCTACACCTTC. Its protein is CASSYGRGYGYTF.

With regard to this clonotype: This may arise from a read error, as a much more abundant clone is one base away. This chain joins TRBV7-9 and TRBJ2-3; no clear D gene. Germline V gene data show CDR1 as SEHNR and CDR2 as FQNEAQ (reference sequence). This CDR3 has 12 amino acids. The DNA for the CDR3 is TGTGCCAGCAGCTCCGTCACAGATGCGCAGTATTTT. Protein product: CASSSVTDAQYF. The full variable domain, its missing parts supplied by reference TRBV7-9 and TRBJ2-3, is DTGVSQNPRHKITKRGQNVTFRCDPISEHNRLYWYRQTLGQGPEFLTYFQNEAQLEKSRLLSDRFSAERPKGSFSTLEIQRTEQGDSAMYLCASSSVTDAQYFGPGTRLTVL.

The chain carries TRBV9 and TRBJ2-7; 7 bases align to TRBD2. CDR1 and CDR2 (germline): SGDLS, YYNGEE. Trimming at V came to 3 bases and at J to 7 bases, leaving 13 bases not matched to a gene. The CDR3 has 15 amino acids. Written as DNA, the CDR3 is TGTGCCAGCAGCGCAAAGAGGCGGGGGAGCAATGAGCAGTACTTC. It translates to CASSAKRRGSNEQYF.

This clonotype was detected only a few times. The chain links TRBV6-1 to TRBJ2-1, with 13 bases matching TRBD2. The CDR3 has 16 amino acids. Germline V CDR1 and CDR2: MNHNS, SASEGT. Trimming cost V 6 bases and J 3 bases; bases outside gene matches: 5. The CDR3 sequence: CASRGTSGIFYNEQFF. The CDR3 region has the DNA TGTGCCAGCAGGGGGACTAGCGGGATATTCTACAATGAGCAGTTCTTC.

The rearrangement uses TRBV28 and TRBJ2-1; the match to TRBD2 covers 9 bases. Unmatched junction bases numbered 7, after V lost 5 bases and J lost 2 bases. Per germline, CDR1 MDHEN and CDR2 SYDVKM. This CDR3 has 16 residues. CDR3 nucleotides: TGTGCCAGCAGTCAGTCAGCGGGGGGAACCTACAATGAGCAGTTCTTC. This translates into CASSQSAGGTYNEQFF.

The chain joins TRBV6-5 to TRBJ2-7; D may correspond to TRBD1 or TRBD2 (5 bases each). Germline V gene sequence: CDR1 MNHEY, CDR2 SVGAGI. The CDR3 contains 14 residues. The V end lost 5 bases, the J end lost 3 bases, and 14 bases lay between the germline ends. This CDR3 reads CASSPRGGFYEQYF. CDR3 DNA: TGTGCCAGCAGTCCCCGGGGCGGGTTCTACGAGCAGTACTTC.

This clonotype showed up just a few times. This sequence joins TRBV29-1 and TRBJ1-2, with 7 positions matching TRBD1. V lost 7 bases, J lost 0 bases, and 8 bases stayed unmatched. There are 14 residues in the CDR3. Germline CDR1 SQVTM, CDR2 ANQGSEA. The CDR3 DNA is TGCAGCGCCACAGGGGTTGCGGCTAACTATGGCTACACCTTC. It yields the protein CSATGVAANYGYTF.

The gene calls are TRBV11-2 and TRBJ1-4; D remains unclear. The CDR3 has 14 residues. Trimming took 5 bases from V and 4 from J, leaving 11 bases between them. Germline CDR1 and CDR2: SGHAT and FQNNGV. The CDR3 DNA follows: TGTGCCAGCAGCCTCGGGCAAAATAATGAAAAACTGTTTTTT. Its translation is CASSLGQNNEKLFF.

The V gene is TRBV24-1, the J gene TRBJ2-5; 15 bases align to TRBD2. V shed 3 bases and J 3 bases; nucleotides not matched to a gene: 7. The CDR3 has 18 amino acids. The germline V gene has CDR1 KGHDR and CDR2 SFDVKD. For the CDR3, the DNA is TGTGCCACCAGTGATCCTCGGACTAGCGGGGGGGCCGAAGAGACCCAGTACTTC. Protein product: CATSDPRTSGGAEETQYF.

V and J are TRBV7-9 and TRBJ2-5, with 11 bases that match TRBD2. Germline CDR1 reads SEHNR; CDR2 reads FQNEAQ (reference sequence). The CDR3 spans 16 residues. V was pared by 5 bases and J by 1 base, with 6 bases of the junction left unmatched. CDR3 sequence (DNA): TGTGCCAGCAGCCAGGGACTAGCGGTCCCCCAAGAGACCCAGTACTTC. Translation: CASSQGLAVPQETQYF.